The 20 T cell receptor beta chains in this list originate from one sample, sequenced in a study of blood T cell repertoires in COVID-19. Produced via immunoSEQ multiplex PCR; TCRdb's table is partial and in-frame only. Of 280,000 or so clones listed, about 85% are singletons. The sample consisted of PBMCs or T cells enriched from blood (not recorded which). The receptors here all came from a woman in her fifties or sixties who had recovered from COVID-19.

This clone was detected many times. This CDR3 reads CASSGGQSHNSPLHF. CDR3 sequence (DNA): TGTGCCAGCAGTGGCGGACAGTCGCATAATTCACCCCTCCACTTT. The chain has TRBV2 and TRBJ1-6; tentative D call: TRBD1 (6 bases). V shed 4 bases and J shed 5 bases, with 12 bases lying between them. The CDR3 spans 15 residues. Germline loops: CDR1 SNHLY, CDR2 FYNNEI.

This clone was seen only once. V is TRBV30 and J is TRBJ1-6; the D gene is possibly TRBD1 (6 bases). The CDR3 spans 17 residues. V lost 2 bases to trimming and J lost 7 bases, with 21 bases between them. Per the germline V gene, CDR1 is GTSNPN and CDR2 is SVGIG (reference sequence). For the CDR3, the DNA is TGTGCCTGGAGTCATACCGAACAGGGAATCGAGAATTCACCCCTCCACTTT. This translates into CAWSHTEQGIENSPLHF. Together with reference TRBV30 and TRBJ1-6, the CDR3 gives the full variable domain: SQTIHQWPATLVQPVGSPLSLECTVEGTSNPNLYWYRQAAGRGLQLLFYSVGIGQISSEVPQNLSASRPQDRQFILSSKKLLLSDSGFYLCAWSHTEQGIENSPLHFGNGTRLTVT.

This rearrangement joins TRBV6-5 to TRBJ1-5, with a tentative D call TRBD1 (5 bases). Trimming stripped 7 bases from V and 6 bases from J, with 16 bases between. Germline V lookup: CDR1 MNHEY, CDR2 SVGAGI. CDR3 size: 14 residues. CDR3 sequence: CASNPGLGAQPQHF. As DNA, the CDR3 is TGTGCCAGCAACCCGGGCCTTGGGGCTCAGCCCCAGCATTTT.

The chain recombines TRBV7-9 with TRBJ1-4; TRBD1 matches at 10 bases. The CDR3 runs 15 residues. J gave up 8 bases and V 5 bases, and 8 bases lay outside the gene matches. CDR1 and CDR2 from the germline V gene are SEHNR and FQNEAQ (reference sequence). The chain's CDR3 is CASSRPGQGQEKLFF. The CDR3 coding sequence is TGTGCCAGCAGCAGACCGGGACAGGGGCAGGAAAAACTGTTTTTT.

The chain employs TRBV5-1 and TRBJ1-1; TRBD1 aligns across 9 bases. The CDR3 totals 17 residues. Per the germline V gene, CDR1 is SGHRS and CDR2 is YFSETQ. V lost 1 base to trimming and J lost 0 bases; unmatched junction nucleotides: 7. CDR3 amino acids: CASSLLGQGLMNTEAFF. The DNA for the CDR3 is TGCGCCAGCAGCTTGCTCGGACAGGGGTTGATGAACACTGAAGCTTTCTTT.

This rearrangement joins TRBV5-1 to TRBJ1-2, with D tentatively TRBD1 (6 bases). Trimming took 2 bases from V and 4 from J, leaving 18 bases between them. The germline V gene encodes CDR1 SGHRS and CDR2 YFSETQ. CDR3 length: 16 residues. This chain's CDR3 is CASSLSPGQRPYGYTF. In DNA form, the CDR3 reads TGCGCCAGCAGCTTAAGTCCGGGACAAAGACCCTATGGCTACACCTTC.

V gene TRBV15 combines with J gene TRBJ2-3, with a possible D match to TRBD2 (6 bases). The V end was cut by 4 bases, the J end by 2 bases, with 10 bases between. The CDR3 runs to 14 residues. Germline V gives CDR1 LNHNV, CDR2 YYDKDF (reference sequence). CDR3 DNA sequence: TGTGCCACCAGCATGGGGGGTCCCACAGATACGCAGTATTTT. Amino acids: CATSMGGPTDTQYF.

The gene calls are TRBV4-1 and TRBJ1-1; 8 bases agree with TRBD1. The germline gives CDR1 MGHRA, CDR2 YSYEKL. The CDR3 totals 15 residues. V dropped 5 bases and J dropped 5; count of bases not matched to a gene: 10. For the CDR3, the DNA is TGCGCCAGCAGCTGGGGTCAGGGGGCAAGGACTGAAGCTTTCTTT. Amino acids: CASSWGQGARTEAFF.

The chain employs TRBV4-1 and TRBJ1-5; D is unclear. The V end lost 1 base, the J end lost 5 bases, and 15 bases lay between the germline ends. The CDR3 has 16 residues. Germline V CDR1 and CDR2: MGHRA, YSYEKL. The DNA for the CDR3 is TGCGCCAGCAGCCAAGGAGGGAAAGGGCTCGATCAGCCCCAGCATTTT. It specifies CASSQGGKGLDQPQHF.

The J gene is TRBJ2-2, the V gene TRBV6-2 or TRBV6-3; no definite D call. Germline V lookup: CDR1 MNHEY, CDR2 SVGEGT. There are 13 residues in the CDR3. V was trimmed by 5 bases and J by 3 bases, leaving 7 bases between them. The CDR3 spells CASSSTYTGELFF. As DNA, the CDR3 is TGTGCCAGCAGTAGTACTTACACCGGGGAGCTGTTTTTT.

This clone was observed a single time. Other DNA sequences in the sample encode the same CDR3. This chain connects TRBV4-3 to TRBJ1-2, with 8 bases fitting TRBD1. Germline CDR1 reads LGHNA; CDR2 reads YSLEER. This CDR3 is built from 12 residues. With V trimmed by 1 base and J by 8 bases, 0 bases remained unmatched. The CDR3 DNA sequence: TGCGCCAGCAGCCAAGGACAGGGGGGCTACACCTTC. It codes for CASSQGQGGYTF.

The chain is built from TRBV28 and TRBJ1-2; D might be TRBD1 (6 bases). The germline V gene has CDR1 MDHEN and CDR2 SYDVKM. The CDR3 runs 12 residues. The ends were cut back, 4 bases at V and 7 bases at J, with 10 bases in the middle. DNA for the CDR3: TGTGCCAGCAGTTCCACAGGGTTTGGCTACACCTTC. Translated, it gives CASSSTGFGYTF.

The chain employs TRBV6-5 and TRBJ2-7; weak D call: TRBD1 (6 bases). Germline lookup yields CDR1 MNHEY and CDR2 SVGAGI. V was cut by 6 bases and J by 1 base, with 16 bases left in between. CDR3 size: 15 residues. CDR3 coding DNA: TGTGCCAGCAGCGCCCAGGGGTTAGGTTCCTACGAGCAGTACTTC. Encoded protein: CASSAQGLGSYEQYF.

This chain links TRBV6-5 with TRBJ2-7; TRBD1 matches at 7 bases. The V gene's germline CDR1 is MNHEY and CDR2 SVGAGI. CDR3 length: 13 amino acids. J gave up 7 bases and V 5 bases, and 8 bases lay outside the gene matches. The CDR3 loop reads CASSRGTAQEQYF. CDR3 in DNA: TGTGCCAGCAGTAGAGGGACAGCCCAGGAGCAGTACTTC.

V gene TRBV7-2 combines with J gene TRBJ1-6; TRBD1 matches at 10 bases. The germline V gene encodes CDR1 SGHTA and CDR2 FQGNSA. The length of the CDR3 is 17 residues. The V and J ends lost 5 bases and 6 bases, in that order; junction bases with no gene match: 10. CDR3: CASSAARDRGGNSPLHF. The CDR3 nucleotides are TGTGCCAGCAGCGCGGCCCGGGACAGGGGAGGTAATTCACCCCTCCACTTT.

This chain joins TRBV3-1 (or the pseudogene TRBV3-2) and TRBJ1-1; 8 bases are shared with TRBD1. Per germline, CDR1 LGHDT and CDR2 YNNKEL (reference sequence). Unmatched junction bases numbered 9, after V lost 5 bases and J lost 4 bases. The CDR3 totals 15 residues. The DNA for the CDR3 is TGTGCCAGCAGCAAATACGGACAGGGTAGCACTGAAGCTTTCTTT. This sequence encodes CASSKYGQGSTEAFF.

The V and J genes are TRBV5-1 and TRBJ1-2, with TRBD1 identical over 9 bases. The J segment lost 4 bases and the V segment lost 4 bases, leaving 14 bases of the junction unmatched. The CDR3 is made up of 17 amino acids. The germline CDR1 and CDR2 sequences are SGHRS and YFSETQ. CDR3 nucleotide sequence: TGCGCCAGCAGCCCGGGACAGGGTGGGTGGTTGAGCTATGGCTACACCTTC. Its protein is CASSPGQGGWLSYGYTF.

The chain links TRBV10-1 to TRBJ2-1; D possibly corresponds to TRBD2 (5 bases). The CDR3 totals 13 residues. The V gene's germline CDR1 is WNHNN and CDR2 SYGVQD (reference sequence). Trimming took 4 bases from V and 3 from J, leaving 7 bases between them. The CDR3 sequence is CASSGGDYNEQFF. CDR3 sequence (DNA): TGCGCCAGCAGTGGGGGAGACTACAATGAGCAGTTCTTC.

The CDR3 DNA reads TGTGCCAGCACCCAGGACAGGCTGAATTCACCCCTCCACTTT. Encoded protein: CASTQDRLNSPLHF. The rearrangement uses TRBV6-5 and TRBJ1-6; TRBD1 agrees at 7 bases. CDR3 length: 14 residues. J lost 7 bases, V lost 7 bases, and 7 bases had no gene match. CDR1 and CDR2 from the germline V gene are MNHEY and SVGAGI.

The V and J genes are TRBV7-9 and TRBJ1-1; 9 bases fit TRBD1. Unmatched junction bases numbered 7, after V lost 6 bases and J lost 5 bases. CDR3 length equals 14 residues. Germline CDR1 and CDR2: SEHNR and FQNEAQ (reference sequence). The CDR3 is CASRQQGANTEAFF. Here the CDR3 DNA reads TGTGCCAGCAGGCAACAGGGGGCGAATACTGAAGCTTTCTTT.